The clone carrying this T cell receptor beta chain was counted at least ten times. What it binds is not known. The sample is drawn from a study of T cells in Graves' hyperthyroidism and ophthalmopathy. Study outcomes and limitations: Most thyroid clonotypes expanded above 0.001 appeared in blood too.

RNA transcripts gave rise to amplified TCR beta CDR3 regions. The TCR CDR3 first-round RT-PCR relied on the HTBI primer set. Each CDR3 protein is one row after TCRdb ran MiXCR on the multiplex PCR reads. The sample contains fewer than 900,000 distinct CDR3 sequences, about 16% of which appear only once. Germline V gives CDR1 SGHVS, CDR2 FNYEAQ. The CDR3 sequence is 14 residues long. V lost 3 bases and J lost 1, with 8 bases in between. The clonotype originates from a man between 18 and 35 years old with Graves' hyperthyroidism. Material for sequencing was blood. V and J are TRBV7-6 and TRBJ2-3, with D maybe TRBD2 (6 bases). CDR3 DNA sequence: TGTGCCAGCAGCTTCGCTAGCGGCACAGATACGCAGTATTTT. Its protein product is CASSFASGTDTQYF.